This T cell receptor beta chain was identified during a study of blood T cell repertoires in COVID-19. Across the study: The United States, Italy and Spain provided the acute and convalescent COVID-19 samples. T cells, B-cell-depleted T cells, or PBMCs provided the cDNA or gDNA that served as material.

Trimming pared 5 bases from V and 8 bases from J, leaving 10 bases between. Germline assignment: CDR1 MDHEN and CDR2 SYDVKM. The CDR3 consists of 13 residues. Sequencing used immunoSEQ multiplex PCR; TCRdb keeps in-frame clones, though not all of them. There are about 240,000 clones in the sample; about four fifths occur only once, and approximately 3.2% lies in the top ten. The TCR comes from a woman between 18 and 30 years old with acute or convalescent COVID-19. The rearrangement uses TRBV28 and TRBJ1-6; no firm D call. Sequenced: peripheral blood. CDR3 in amino acids: CASSAGFYSPLHF. The CDR3 nucleotides are TGTGCCAGCAGTGCCGGGTTCTATTCACCCCTCCACTTT.